The next 26 T cell receptor beta chains were all read from a single sample in a study of T-cell reconstitution after alpha-beta-depleted transplantation in children. Unique molecular identifiers tagged the TCRbeta library. TCRdb reprocessed the PCR reads via MiXCR and lists one record per CDR3 protein. Counted here are roughly 500,000 distinct CDR3 sequences, over 9.5% occurring once; the ten biggest clones make up around 2%. Sample: PBMCs, taken before TCRalphabeta/CD19-depleted stem cell transplant. These receptors were obtained from a child aged 2 to 9 with inherited bone marrow failure, due to receive a stem cell transplant.

This clonotype has at least ten counts. CDR3 amino acids: CATSDQHRGGTDTQYF. In DNA form, the CDR3 reads TGTGCCACCAGTGATCAACACAGGGGGGGCACAGATACGCAGTATTTT. The V gene is TRBV24-1, the J gene TRBJ2-3; 8 bases align to TRBD1. The J segment lost 1 base and the V segment lost 3 bases, leaving 5 bases of the junction unmatched. The CDR3 has 16 amino acids. Germline CDR1 KGHDR, CDR2 SFDVKD.

This clonotype was recorded many times. The V and J genes are TRBV12-3 or TRBV12-4 and TRBJ2-4, with D perhaps TRBD1 (5 bases). V lost 3 bases, J lost 0 bases, and 18 bases lay in between. The CDR3 is 18 amino acids. The CDR3 loop reads CASSFPKQDHIAKNIQYF. In nucleotides, the CDR3 is TGTGCCAGCAGTTTCCCTAAACAGGACCACATAGCCAAAAACATTCAGTACTTC.

This clonotype was counted many times. CDR3 protein: CASSWIWDIGPNQPQHF. Written as DNA, the CDR3 is TGTGCCAGCAGTTGGATATGGGATATAGGCCCTAATCAGCCCCAGCATTTT. V usage is TRBV6-5 and J usage is TRBJ1-5, with unresolved D. There are 17 residues in the CDR3. The V gene's germline CDR1 is MNHEY and CDR2 SVGAGI. Deletions cut 4 bases from V and 4 bases from J, with 20 bases between.

This clonotype has at least ten counts. The chain couples TRBV4-3 to TRBJ2-2; D gene ambiguous. This CDR3 contains 15 residues. CDR1 is LGHNA, CDR2 YSLEER, per germline. Trimming cost V 0 bases and J 2 bases, with 7 bases left between them. The CDR3 DNA is TGCGCCAGCAGCCAAGACTGGCTAAACACCGGGGAGCTGTTTTTT. It translates to CASSQDWLNTGELFF.

This clonotype was found a few times. The chain carries TRBV7-6 and TRBJ2-1; 9 positions match TRBD2. CDR3 length equals 17 residues. CDR1 is SGHVS and CDR2 is FNYEAQ in the germline V gene. Trimming took 1 base from V and 4 from J; bases not matched to a gene: 8. The CDR3, as DNA: TGTGCCAGCAGCTTAGGTTCGCGGGAGGGTGGATACAATGAGCAGTTCTTC. It is translated as CASSLGSREGGYNEQFF.

This clonotype came up many times. The chain employs TRBV12-3 or TRBV12-4 and TRBJ1-6, with 8 bases matching TRBD1. Trimming removed 2 bases from V and 7 bases from J; junction bases left unmatched: 10. The CDR3 is made up of 17 amino acids. The CDR3 coding sequence is TGTGCCAGCAGTTTAAAGCCGCCGGGACAGGAAAATTCACCCCTCCACTTT. It codes for CASSLKPPGQENSPLHF.

This clonotype was detected many times. The chain recombines TRBV11-3 with TRBJ2-1, with 11 bases identical to TRBD2. Trimming cost V 3 bases and J 5 bases; bases outside gene matches: 6. CDR1 is SGHNT, CDR2 YENEEA, per germline. The length of the CDR3 is 16 residues. CDR3 DNA: TGTGCCAGCAGCTTGTTAGCGGGAGGGCCCCACAATGAGCAGTTCTTC. As protein: CASSLLAGGPHNEQFF. Together with reference TRBV11-3 and TRBJ2-1, the CDR3 gives the full variable domain: EAGVVQSPRYKIIEKKQPVAFWCNPISGHNTLYWYLQNLGQGPELLIRYENEEAVDDSQLPKDRFSAERLKGVDSTLKIQPAELGDSAVYLCASSLLAGGPHNEQFFGPGTRLTVL.

The chain uses TRBV6-6 and TRBJ2-7; a possible D gene is TRBD1 (5 bases). Germline CDR1 MNHNY, CDR2 SVGAGI (reference sequence). Trimming shortened V by 6 bases and J by 7 bases, and 13 bases separated the two germline ends. The CDR3 contains 12 residues. The CDR3 is CASRGDLGEQYF. CDR3 in DNA: TGTGCCAGCAGAGGGGATTTGGGAGAGCAGTACTTC.

This clonotype came up many times. This rearrangement joins TRBV25-1 to TRBJ1-4; D ambiguous. Germline loops: CDR1 MGHDK, CDR2 SYGVNS. Trimming left V 3 bases short and J 8 bases short, with 16 bases between. The CDR3 covers 15 residues. The CDR3 loop reads CASSDTDSTGEKLFF. For the CDR3, the DNA is TGTGCCAGCAGTGACACCGACTCTACGGGGGAAAAACTGTTTTTT.

This clonotype came up many times. V usage is TRBV6-5 and J usage is TRBJ1-2; the D gene is possibly TRBD1 (6 bases). Trimming stripped 6 bases from V and 2 bases from J, with 13 bases between. Per the germline V gene, CDR1 is MNHEY and CDR2 is SVGAGI. CDR3 length equals 14 residues. CDR3 coding DNA: TGTGCCAGCAGATCCGGACAGAGAAACTATGGCTACACCTTC. Residues: CASRSGQRNYGYTF.

The V and J genes are TRBV5-1 and TRBJ2-1; TRBD2 might be the D (6 bases). Trimming stripped 0 bases from V and 6 bases from J, with 13 bases between. Germline CDR1 is SGHRS and CDR2 is YFSETQ. There are 15 residues in the CDR3. The CDR3 protein is CASSLGGVEINEQFF. The CDR3 nucleotides read TGCGCCAGCAGCTTGGGGGGGGTCGAGATCAATGAGCAGTTCTTC.

This clonotype was seen many times. The chain couples TRBV4-3 to TRBJ2-2, with a weak D call TRBD2 (5 bases). Trimming removed 5 bases at V and 5 bases at J, with 15 bases between. Germline values: CDR1 LGHNA, CDR2 YSLEER. The CDR3 runs 15 residues. CDR3 sequence (DNA): TGCGCCAGCAGCGTGAGGGTGATTCAAACCGGGGAGCTGTTTTTT. Its translation is CASSVRVIQTGELFF.

This clonotype occurred many times. The gene calls are TRBV21-1 and TRBJ2-3. TRBV21-1 represents a pseudogene. This CDR3 has 15 residues. CDR3 residues: CASSKVRTGTDTQYF. Here the CDR3 DNA reads TGTGCCAGCAGCAAAGTTCGCACAGGCACAGATACGCAGTATTTT.

V and J are TRBV5-6 and TRBJ2-1; TRBD2 matches at 13 bases. CDR1 and CDR2 (germline): SGHDT, YYEEEE. The CDR3 runs to 14 residues. The V segment lost 0 bases and the J segment 10 bases; nucleotides outside the gene matches: 1. CDR3 DNA sequence: TGTGCCAGCAGCTTGGGGACTAGCGGGGGAGAGCAGTTCTTC. It is translated as CASSLGTSGGEQFF.

The rearrangement uses TRBV20-1 and TRBJ2-1, with 7 bases identical to TRBD2. Germline CDR1 is DFQATT and CDR2 is SNEGSKA (reference sequence). The CDR3 loop spans 14 amino acids. With 1 base clipped from V and 2 bases from J, the junction kept 2 bases outside the gene matches. Here the CDR3 DNA reads TGCAGTGCTAGAGGGGAGGGACCCTACAATGAGCAGTTCTTC. This codes for CSARGEGPYNEQFF.

This clonotype was seen many times. This chain connects TRBV19 to TRBJ1-5; D remains unclear. Germline V lookup: CDR1 LNHDA, CDR2 SQIVND (reference sequence). Trimming pared 1 base from V and 11 bases from J, leaving 15 bases between. This CDR3 spans 14 amino acids. The chain's CDR3 is CASSIGPWAGSQHF. For the CDR3, the DNA is TGTGCCAGTAGTATAGGGCCCTGGGCAGGCTCCCAGCATTTT.

This clonotype was counted ten times or more. The CDR3 loop reads CASSLEFGNTIYF. DNA of the CDR3: TGTGCCAGCAGTTTAGAGTTCGGAAACACCATATATTTT. The chain joins TRBV12-3 or TRBV12-4 to TRBJ1-3, with D uncertain. The V gene lost 1 base and the J gene lost 4 bases, with 5 bases spanning the gap. The CDR3 is 13 residues long.

This clonotype was recorded many times. The chain carries TRBV20-1 and TRBJ2-1; 11 bases match TRBD2. Unmatched junction bases numbered 25, after V lost 5 bases and J lost 10 bases. The length of the CDR3 is 19 residues. Germline V lookup: CDR1 DFQATT, CDR2 SNEGSKA (reference sequence). CDR3 in amino acids: CSALDRVGRLAGRNMEQFF. DNA of the CDR3: TGCAGTGCTCTGGATCGCGTCGGACGACTAGCGGGACGTAATATGGAGCAGTTCTTC.

This clonotype was recorded at least ten times. Germline is not matched at one junction end, which may reflect a read error. The gene calls are TRBV24-1 and TRBJ2-1; D possibly corresponds to TRBD1 (5 bases). CDR1 KGHDR and CDR2 SFDVKD come from the germline V gene. The CDR3 spans 21 residues. CDR3 in amino acids: CSTSRAPFGRAEMSSYNEQFF. CDR3 nucleotides: TGTTCCACCAGTCGGGCCCCCTTCGGCAGGGCAGAGATGAGCTCCTACAATGAGCAGTTCTTC.

This clonotype showed up many times. The chain employs TRBV4-1 and TRBJ1-1, with D hard to call. The length of the CDR3 is 13 residues. V dropped 7 bases and J dropped 4 bases, with 13 bases sitting between them. Germline CDR1 and CDR2: MGHRA and YSYEKL. The CDR3 bases are TGCGCCAGCAAATCGACTTTACCCACTGAAGCTTTCTTT. Encoded protein: CASKSTLPTEAFF.

This clonotype was counted ten times or more. The gene calls are TRBV6-1 and TRBJ2-3, with 8 bases aligning to TRBD2. The CDR3 spans 15 residues. Germline-derived CDR1 and CDR2 are MNHNS and SASEGT. After removal of 8 bases from V and 0 bases from J, the junction contained 7 bases not matched to a gene. The CDR3 reads CASGKLAASTDTQYF. The CDR3 nucleotides are TGTGCCAGCGGAAAACTAGCGGCTAGCACAGATACGCAGTATTTT.

This clonotype was counted ten times or more. The rearrangement joins TRBV12-3 or TRBV12-4 to TRBJ2-1, with a possible D match to TRBD1 (6 bases). Between the trimmed V and J ends, which lost 7 bases and 7 bases, there was a span of 14 bases. The CDR3 extends over 13 amino acids. The CDR3 region has the DNA TGTGCCAGCATCGGGACATCCAATAATGAGCAGTTCTTC. Its translation is CASIGTSNNEQFF.

This clonotype was seen at least ten times. The V call is TRBV6-1, the J call TRBJ2-1; D is perhaps TRBD2 (7 bases). The CDR3 runs to 16 residues. The germline V gene encodes CDR1 MNHNS and CDR2 SASEGT. The V end lost 8 bases, the J end lost 8 bases, and 25 bases lay between the germline ends. The CDR3 sequence: CASGTYRGEGRDEQFF. The DNA for the CDR3 is TGTGCCAGCGGGACTTATAGGGGGGAGGGCCGCGATGAGCAGTTCTTC.

This clonotype was detected many times. V and J are TRBV6-5 and TRBJ2-1; D may be TRBD1 or TRBD2 (5 bases each). The CDR3 has 16 amino acids. V shed 6 bases and J shed 2 bases, with 17 bases lying between them. Per the germline V gene, CDR1 is MNHEY and CDR2 is SVGAGI. DNA of the CDR3: TGTGCCAGCAGGGCCCTCCGGGACCACCCCTACAATGAGCAGTTCTTC. This translates into CASRALRDHPYNEQFF.

This clonotype came up many times. V and J are TRBV5-1 and TRBJ2-7; a possible D gene is TRBD1 (5 bases). Trimming pared 0 bases from V and 3 bases from J, leaving 22 bases between. The V gene's germline CDR1 is SGHRS and CDR2 YFSETQ. The CDR3 totals 18 residues. The CDR3 sequence is CASSLASHGQIWSYEQYF. For the CDR3, the DNA is TGCGCCAGCAGCTTGGCCTCGCACGGACAAATCTGGAGCTACGAGCAGTACTTC.

Note on this clonotype: This may be a read error: a much more frequent sequence differs by one nucleotide. The chain uses TRBV6-5 and TRBJ1-5; TRBD1 aligns across 11 bases. The CDR3 has 14 amino acids. The junction had 4 bases not matched to a gene; V was cut back by 2 bases and J by 10 bases. Germline CDR1 reads MNHEY; CDR2 reads SVGAGI. CDR3 in amino acids: CASSYGQGAHPQHF. Here the CDR3 DNA reads TGTGCCAGCAGTTACGGACAGGGGGCTCATCCCCAGCATTTT.